Listed below are T cell receptor beta chains from one sample, sequenced in a study of blood T cell repertoires in COVID-19. Libraries were prepared by immunoSEQ multiplex PCR; TCRdb keeps only in-frame clonotypes and omits some of them. The profile shows about 94,000 clones, 80% to 90% of them singletons. Sequenced sample: peripheral blood. These receptors were collected from a human donor with acute or convalescent COVID-19. The donor label of this sample is uncertain. Each CDR3 is given with its conserved first and last residue. The D gene is left open where the match is weak. Clone size appears in some rows only: once, few, many, or a class for an expanded clone.

NA | TRBJ2-3 | TRBV25-1 | TRBD2 | TGTGCCATCTCCACGACTAGCGGGCTGGGAGATACGCAGTATTTT | CAISTTSGLGDTQYF
NA | TRBJ1-2 | TRBV30 | TRBD1 | TGTGCCTGGGGACAGGGAAGGAGATACACCTTC | CAWGQGRRYTF
NA | TRBJ2-5 | TRBV15 | TRBD1 | TGTGCCACCAGCAGAGGTGACAGGGCCCAAGAGACCCAGTACTTC | CATSRGDRAQETQYF
NA | TRBJ2-5 | TRBV19 | TRBD2 | TGTGCCAGTAGAGAAAGGACTAGCGGGGGGGCGGGCGAGACCCAGTACTTC | CASRERTSGGAGETQYF
NA | TRBJ2-3 | TRBV6-6 | TRBD2 | TGTGCCAGCAGTCTCGGACTAGCGGGGGGGCTAAGTTCCTATACGCAGTATTTT | CASSLGLAGGLSSYTQYF
NA | TRBJ1-1 | TRBV29-1 | NA | TGCAGCGTTGAGACTAACACTGAAGCTTTCTTT | CSVETNTEAFF
NA | TRBJ2-3 | TRBV10-3 | TRBD2 | TGTGCCACCCAGTCGGGAGGGGGAACAGATACGCAGTATTTT | CATQSGGGTDTQYF
NA | TRBJ2-2 | TRBV4-1 | TRBD2 | TGCGCCAGCAGCCAAAGAACGACTAGCGGGGGGGACACCGGGGAGCTGTTTTTT | CASSQRTTSGGDTGELFF
NA | TRBJ2-7 | TRBV5-1 | TRBD2 | TGCGCCAGCAGCCTATCCGGGACTAGCGGGGGGGAGCAGTACTTC | CASSLSGTSGGEQYF
NA | TRBJ1-1 | TRBV6-2/TRBV6-3 | TRBD1 | TGTGCCAGCAGTTCCATCAGGGGGACTGAAGCTTTCTTT | CASSSIRGTEAFF
NA | TRBJ1-1 | TRBV19 | TRBD1 | TGTGCCAGTAGTAGCCGGGACAGGGGGCGCAGGGCCACTGAAGCTTTCTTT | CASSSRDRGRRATEAFF
NA | TRBJ1-1 | TRBV15 | TRBD1 | TGTGCCACCAGCAGGGGACAGGGGCTGTCCACTGAAGCTTTCTTT | CATSRGQGLSTEAFF
NA | TRBJ1-6 | TRBV30 | NA | TGTGCCTGGAAGTTTCGCGGGAGCTCCTATAATTCACCCCTCCACTTT | CAWKFRGSSYNSPLHF
NA | TRBJ2-1 | TRBV5-8 | TRBD2 | TGTGCCAGCAGCTTTTTAGCGGGGCTATACAATGAGCAGTTCTTC | CASSFLAGLYNEQFF
NA | TRBJ1-5 | TRBV5-8 | TRBD1 | TGTGCCAGCAGCTACAGGGGGACTAGCAATCAGCCCCAGCATTTT | CASSYRGTSNQPQHF
once | TRBJ1-6 | TRBV28 | NA | TGTGCCAGCAGACGCGGACAGCGACGGGATTCACCCCTCCACTTT | CASRRGQRRDSPLHF
NA | TRBJ1-2 | TRBV2 | NA | TGTGCCAGCAAAACAATTAACTATGGCTACACCTTC | CASKTINYGYTF
once | TRBJ1-1 | TRBV2 | NA | TGTGCCAGCAGCCCCATAGCCGAAGCTTTCTTT | CASSPIAEAFF
NA | TRBJ2-7 | TRBV28 | NA | TGTGCCAGCAGTCCCTCTAGCGAGCAGTACTTC | CASSPSSEQYF
NA | TRBJ2-5 | TRBV7-2 | TRBD2 | TGTGCCAGCAGCCGCGGACTAGCGGGGGACCAAGAGACCCAGTACTTC | CASSRGLAGDQETQYF
few | TRBJ2-5 | TRBV9 | TRBD1 | TGTGCCAGCAGCCCGACAGGACAGGGGTCACAAGAGACCCAGTACTTC | CASSPTGQGSQETQYF
NA | TRBJ1-2 | TRBV5-1 | NA | TGCGCCAGCAGCTTGGCCAACGGGCGGGGGCAGAACGGTTATGGCTACACCTTC | CASSLANGRGQNGYGYTF
NA | TRBJ2-3 | TRBV7-2 | TRBD2 | TGTGCCAGCAGCTTCTCAGCGGGGGCAAGCACAGATACGCAGTATTTT | CASSFSAGASTDTQYF
once | TRBJ1-5 | TRBV21-1 | NA | TGTGCCAGCAGCAACGGAGCTGATAATCAGCCCCAGCATTTT | CASSNGADNQPQHF
few | TRBJ1-2 | TRBV2 | TRBD1 | TGTGCCAGCAGTGTAGCGGGACAGGGTAACTATGGCTACACCTTC | CASSVAGQGNYGYTF
NA | TRBJ2-1 | TRBV10-3 | TRBD2 | TGTGCCATCAGTGATGGCCTAGCGGTAGGCAATGAGCAGTTCTTC | CAISDGLAVGNEQFF
few | TRBJ1-2 | TRBV6-5 | NA | TGTGCCAGCAGTTACACAACAGGGACTAACTATGGCTACACCTTC | CASSYTTGTNYGYTF
NA | TRBJ1-4 | TRBV19 | NA | TGTGCCAGTAGTCCAGTGACAGGAACTAATGAAAAACTGTTTTTT | CASSPVTGTNEKLFF
NA | TRBJ1-1 | TRBV4-3 | NA | TGCGCCAGCAGCCAGGGCCGACAGAACACTGAAGCTTTCTTT | CASSQGRQNTEAFF
NA | TRBJ2-5 | TRBV9 | TRBD2 | TGTGCCAGCAGCGTAGCGGCTAGCGGCCAAGAGACCCAGTACTTC | CASSVAASGQETQYF
NA | TRBJ1-4 | TRBV6-5 | NA | TGTGCCAGCAGTTGGTTGGGGGAGGAAGATGAAAAACTGTTTTTT | CASSWLGEEDEKLFF
NA | TRBJ1-3 | TRBV3-1/TRBV3-2 | NA | TGTGCCAGCAGCCAAGAGCAGGGTTTCGGAAACACCATATATTTT | CASSQEQGFGNTIYF
NA | TRBJ1-5 | TRBV6-5 | TRBD1 | TGTGCCAGCATTGGACAGGGGGCTGGGGGTCAGCCCCAGCATTTT | CASIGQGAGGQPQHF
NA | TRBJ2-2 | TRBV5-1 | NA | TGCGCCAGCACGGTCCCGGGAGACGGGGAGCTGTTTTTT | CASTVPGDGELFF
NA | TRBJ2-7 | TRBV6-2/TRBV6-3 | NA | TGTGCCAGCAGTTACCCAAACGAGCAGTACTTC | CASSYPNEQYF
NA | TRBJ2-4 | TRBV7-2 | TRBD1 | TGTGCCAGCAGTCGACAGGGCGCGGCGGCCAAAAACATTCAGTACTTC | CASSRQGAAAKNIQYF
NA | TRBJ1-4 | TRBV19 | NA | TGTGCCACCCGAGACGGGGGGCCGGATGAAAAACTGTTTTTT | CATRDGGPDEKLFF
NA | TRBJ1-1 | TRBV30 | TRBD1 | TGTGCCTGGAGTGGGCTCGGCAGGGGGCTTCAGAACACTGAAGCTTTCTTT | CAWSGLGRGLQNTEAFF
NA | TRBJ1-1 | TRBV6-5 | NA | TGTGCCAGCAGTTACCGTAAGACAGGCGCCGGAGAAGCTTTCTTT | CASSYRKTGAGEAFF
NA | TRBJ2-4 | TRBV7-2 | NA | TGTGCCAGCAGCCAGCCGGGACAACTAGCCAAAAACATTCAGTACTTC | CASSQPGQLAKNIQYF
NA | TRBJ2-3 | TRBV10-3 | TRBD2 | TGTGCCATCAGTAAATCCGGGACTAGCGGCACAGATACGCAGTATTTT | CAISKSGTSGTDTQYF
NA | TRBJ2-3 | TRBV9 | NA | TGTGCCAGCAGCCCTGTGGGGGGAAGCACAGATACGCAGTATTTT | CASSPVGGSTDTQYF
NA | TRBJ1-1 | TRBV5-5 | NA | TGTGCCAGCAGCCCGGAGGCAGGTCGGGGTTACACTGAAGCTTTCTTT | CASSPEAGRGYTEAFF
NA | TRBJ2-5 | TRBV7-3 | TRBD2 | TGTGCCAGCAGCGTTAGCGGGGGGCAAGAGACCCAGTACTTC | CASSVSGGQETQYF
NA | TRBJ1-1 | TRBV7-9 | TRBD1 | TGTGCCAGCAGCTTAGAGGGACAGGGGGCTGAAGCTTTCTTT | CASSLEGQGAEAFF
NA | TRBJ1-5 | TRBV5-3 | TRBD1 | TGTGCCAGAAGCTCCCCAACGGGACAGGGAAGACAGCCCCAGCATTTT | CARSSPTGQGRQPQHF
NA | TRBJ2-7 | TRBV7-6 | TRBD1 | TGTGCCAGCAGCTTAGCGGACAGGGGATCATACGAGCAGTACTTC | CASSLADRGSYEQYF
NA | TRBJ1-1 | TRBV3-1/TRBV3-2 | TRBD1 | TGTGCCAGCAGCCACGGGGACAGGGGATTTGAAGCTTTCTTT | CASSHGDRGFEAFF
NA | TRBJ1-2 | TRBV7-8 | TRBD1 | TGTGCCAGCAGCTGGGTGACAGGGGGCAGTGGCTACACCTTC | CASSWVTGGSGYTF
NA | TRBJ2-7 | TRBV28 | TRBD2 | TGTGCCAGCAGCATTACTAGCGGGGTCTACGAGCAGTACTTC | CASSITSGVYEQYF